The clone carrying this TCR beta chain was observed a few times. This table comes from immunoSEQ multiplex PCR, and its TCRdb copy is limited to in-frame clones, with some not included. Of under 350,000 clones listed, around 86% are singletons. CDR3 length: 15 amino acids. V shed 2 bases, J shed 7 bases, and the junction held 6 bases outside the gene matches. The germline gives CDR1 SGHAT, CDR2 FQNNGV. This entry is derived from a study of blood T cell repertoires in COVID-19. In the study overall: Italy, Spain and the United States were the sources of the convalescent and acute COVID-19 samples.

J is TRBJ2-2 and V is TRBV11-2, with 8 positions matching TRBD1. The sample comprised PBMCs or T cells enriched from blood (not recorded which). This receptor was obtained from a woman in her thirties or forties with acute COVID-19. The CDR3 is CASSLQGAKVGELFF. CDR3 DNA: TGTGCCAGCAGCTTACAGGGGGCGAAGGTCGGGGAGCTGTTTTTT. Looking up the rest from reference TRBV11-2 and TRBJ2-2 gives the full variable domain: EAGVAQSPRYKIIEKRQSVAFWCNPISGHATLYWYQQILGQGPKLLIQFQNNGVVDDSQLPKDRFSAERLKGVDSTLKIQPAKLEDSAVYLCASSLQGAKVGELFFGEGSRLTVL.